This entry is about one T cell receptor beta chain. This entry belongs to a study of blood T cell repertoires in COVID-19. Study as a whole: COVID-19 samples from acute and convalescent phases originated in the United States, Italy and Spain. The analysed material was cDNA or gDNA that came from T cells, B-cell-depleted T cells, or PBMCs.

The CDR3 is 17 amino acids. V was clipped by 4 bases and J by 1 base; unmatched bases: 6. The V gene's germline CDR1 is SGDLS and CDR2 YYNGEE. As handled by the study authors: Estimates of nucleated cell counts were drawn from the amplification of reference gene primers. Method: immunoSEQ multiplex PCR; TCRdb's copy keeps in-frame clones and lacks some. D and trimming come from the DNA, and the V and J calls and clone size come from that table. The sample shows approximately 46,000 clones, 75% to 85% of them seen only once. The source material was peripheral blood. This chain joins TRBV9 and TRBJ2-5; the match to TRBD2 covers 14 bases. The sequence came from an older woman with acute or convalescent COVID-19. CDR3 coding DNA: TGTGCCAGCAGCAAGGGGACTAGCGGGGGCCTCCAAGAGACCCAGTACTTC. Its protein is CASSKGTSGGLQETQYF.